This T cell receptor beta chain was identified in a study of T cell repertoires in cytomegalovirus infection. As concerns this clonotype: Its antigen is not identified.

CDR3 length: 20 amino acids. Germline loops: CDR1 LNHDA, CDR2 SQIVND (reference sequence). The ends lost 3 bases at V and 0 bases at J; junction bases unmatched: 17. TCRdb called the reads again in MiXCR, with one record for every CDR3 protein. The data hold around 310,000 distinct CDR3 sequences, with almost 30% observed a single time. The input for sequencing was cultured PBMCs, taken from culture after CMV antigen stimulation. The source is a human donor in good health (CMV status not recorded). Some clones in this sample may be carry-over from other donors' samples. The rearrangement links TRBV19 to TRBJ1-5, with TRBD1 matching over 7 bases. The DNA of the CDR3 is TGTGCCAGTAGTATCGCGCCCTTCCGGGACAGAGTTTATAGCAATCAGCCCCAGCATTTT. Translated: CASSIAPFRDRVYSNQPQHF.